Presented here are 13 T cell receptor beta chains from one specimen sequenced in a study of T-cell reconstitution after alpha-beta-depleted transplantation in children. Using unique molecular identifiers, the investigators prepared the TCRbeta library. TCRdb reanalysed the PCR reads using MiXCR and keeps one entry per CDR3 protein. Among more than 75,000 distinct CDR3 sequences, 23% were seen once, and the ten largest hold over 20%. The material was PBMCs, obtained before TCRalphabeta/CD19-depleted stem cell transplant. These receptors all come from a boy younger than 10 with acute lymphoblastic leukemia, due to receive a stem cell transplant.

This clonotype appeared many times. The rearrangement joins TRBV11-2 to TRBJ2-1; 7 bases agree with TRBD2. CDR1 and CDR2 (germline): SGHAT, FQNNGV. V shed 0 bases, J shed 10 bases, and the junction held 12 bases outside the gene matches. This CDR3 is 16 amino acids long. The CDR3 is CASSLDRASGVGEQFF. The CDR3 coding sequence is TGTGCCAGCAGCTTAGATAGGGCTAGCGGAGTGGGGGAGCAGTTCTTC.

Only one count was recorded for this clonotype. The chain recombines TRBV19 with TRBJ2-7; tentative D call: TRBD2 (6 bases). V was shortened by 4 bases and J by 3 bases, with 10 bases between the two germline ends. This CDR3 region has 13 residues. CDR1 LNHDA and CDR2 SQIVND come from the germline V gene (reference sequence). The CDR3 loop is CASSNSGGYEQYF. CDR3 sequence (DNA): TGTGCCAGTAGTAATAGCGGAGGCTACGAGCAGTACTTC.

The chain carries TRBV27 and TRBJ2-1; 7 bases agree with TRBD1. This CDR3 is built from 17 residues. The germline gives CDR1 MNHEY, CDR2 SMNVEV (reference sequence). V trimming: 5 bases; J trimming: 7 bases; junction bases outside the gene matches: 17. The CDR3 nucleotides are TGTGCCAGCAGTAAACGACAGGGAAACATCCTGGGAAATGAGCAGTTCTTC. Translation gives CASSKRQGNILGNEQFF.

This clonotype was recorded at least ten times. This sequence joins TRBV29-1 and TRBJ2-2, with TRBD1 matching over 7 bases. The CDR3 extends over 16 amino acids. Trimming removed 4 bases from V and 1 base from J; junction bases left unmatched: 9. CDR1 is SQVTM and CDR2 is ANQGSEA in the germline V gene. CDR3 protein: CSVVLRTGRNTGELFF. The CDR3 coding sequence is TGCAGCGTTGTGTTGAGGACAGGCCGGAACACCGGGGAGCTGTTTTTT.

This clonotype was recorded a few times. The V and J genes are TRBV6-2 or TRBV6-3 and TRBJ1-3; 9 bases match TRBD1. V shed 6 bases, J shed 4 bases, and the junction held 10 bases outside the gene matches. Germline CDR1 is MNHEY and CDR2 is SVGEGT. CDR3 size: 16 residues. The CDR3 nucleotides are TGTGCCAGCAGAGACCCCGGGACAGGGAGCGGAAACACCATATATTTT. The encoded protein is CASRDPGTGSGNTIYF.

This clonotype was seen more than once but under ten times. CDR3 amino acids: CSARGTRGSLYGYTF. The CDR3 DNA reads TGCAGTGCTAGGGGTACTCGGGGCTCGCTCTATGGCTACACCTTC. The chain links TRBV20-1 to TRBJ1-2, with TRBD1 as a possible D gene (5 bases). Trimming took off 3 bases at V and 4 bases at J, with 18 bases between the two ends. From germline, CDR1 is DFQATT and CDR2 SNEGSKA (reference sequence). CDR3 length: 15 residues.

The J gene is TRBJ2-7, the V gene TRBV7-2; either TRBD1 or TRBD2 may fit D (5 bases each). The length of the CDR3 is 15 residues. Trimming cost V 5 bases and J 6 bases, with 20 bases left between them. Germline CDR1 reads SGHTA; CDR2 reads FQGNSA. For the CDR3, the DNA is TGTGCCAGCAGCCTATCCCGGGAAGGGGCCAGCGAGCAGTACTTC. It is translated as CASSLSREGASEQYF. The full variable domain, completed using reference TRBV7-2 and TRBJ2-7, is GAGVSQSPSNKVTEKGKDVELRCDPISGHTALYWYRQSLGQGLEFLIYFQGNSAPDKSGLPSDRFSAERTGGSVSTLTIQRTQQEDSAVYLCASSLSREGASEQYFGPGTRLTVT.

The CDR3 sequence is CASSPGLAATDTQYF. The DNA for the CDR3 is TGTGCCAGCAGCCCGGGACTAGCGGCCACAGATACGCAGTATTTT. V and J are TRBV12-3 or TRBV12-4 and TRBJ2-3; 11 nucleotides agree with TRBD2. CDR3 length equals 15 residues. The junction had 4 bases not matched to a gene; V was cut back by 6 bases and J by 2 bases.

There are a few counts of this clonotype. The chain recombines TRBV24-1 with TRBJ2-3; TRBD2 matches at 7 bases. The CDR3 runs to 17 residues. The germline V gene has CDR1 KGHDR and CDR2 SFDVKD. Trimming at V came to 3 bases and at J to 2 bases, leaving 10 bases not matched to a gene. The CDR3 spells CATSDATKRDFTDTQYF. The CDR3 DNA reads TGTGCCACCAGTGATGCTACCAAGCGGGACTTCACAGATACGCAGTATTTT.

CDR3 loop: CSVLTSVGVHEQFF. The CDR3 coding sequence is TGCAGCGTCCTGACTAGCGTAGGAGTCCATGAGCAGTTCTTC. V gene TRBV29-1 combines with J gene TRBJ2-1; 8 bases map to TRBD2. Unmatched junction bases numbered 12, after V lost 6 bases and J lost 8 bases. Germline V gives CDR1 SQVTM, CDR2 ANQGSEA. The CDR3 is 14 residues long.

This chain connects TRBV7-8 to TRBJ1-2, with 8 bases that match TRBD1. The CDR3 has 13 residues. The V gene end was trimmed by 5 bases and the J gene end by 8 bases; junction bases not matched to a gene: 7. CDR1 SGHVS and CDR2 FQNEAQ come from the germline V gene. The CDR3: CASSRSGQGGYTF. The CDR3 nucleotides are TGTGCCAGCAGCAGAAGTGGACAGGGCGGCTACACCTTC. The full variable domain, with the rest looked up from reference TRBV7-8 and TRBJ1-2, is GAGVSQSPRYKVAKRGQDVALRCDPISGHVSLFWYQQALGQGPEFLTYFQNEAQLDKSGLPSDRFFAERPEGSVSTLKIQRTQQEDSAVYLCASSRSGQGGYTFGSGTRLTVV.

This clonotype appeared once. The conserved phenylalanine or tryptophan normally closing the CDR3 is absent here, so this likely arose from a read error. CDR3 residues: CATSDSGGADEQYY. DNA of the CDR3: TGTGCCACCAGTGACAGCGGAGGGGCAGATGAGCAGTACTAC. The chain carries TRBV24-1 and TRBJ2-7, with a weak D call TRBD2 (6 bases). Germline CDR1 is KGHDR and CDR2 is SFDVKD. The germline V and J ends were trimmed by 4 bases and 7 bases, with 16 bases remaining between them. The CDR3 sequence is 14 residues long.

There are many counts of this clonotype. CDR3 coding DNA: TGTGCCAGCACCCCGGCGGACTTCCAAGAGACCCAGTACTTC. This encodes CASTPADFQETQYF. This chain links TRBV2 with TRBJ2-5, with a weak D call TRBD2 (5 bases). V shed 7 bases and J shed 1 base, with 13 bases lying between them. Per the germline V gene, CDR1 is SNHLY and CDR2 is FYNNEI. CDR3 size: 14 residues.